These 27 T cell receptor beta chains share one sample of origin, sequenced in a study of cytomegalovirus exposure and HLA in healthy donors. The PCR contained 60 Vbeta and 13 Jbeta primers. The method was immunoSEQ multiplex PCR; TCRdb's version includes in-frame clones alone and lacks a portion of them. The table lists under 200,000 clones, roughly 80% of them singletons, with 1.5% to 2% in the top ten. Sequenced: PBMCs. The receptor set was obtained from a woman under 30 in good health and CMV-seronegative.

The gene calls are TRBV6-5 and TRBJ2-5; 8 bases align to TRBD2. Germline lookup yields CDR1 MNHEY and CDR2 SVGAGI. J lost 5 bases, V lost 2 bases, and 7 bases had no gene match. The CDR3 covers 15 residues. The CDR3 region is CASSYGQREFETQYF. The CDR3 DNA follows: TGTGCCAGCAGTTACGGCCAGCGGGAGTTTGAGACCCAGTACTTC.

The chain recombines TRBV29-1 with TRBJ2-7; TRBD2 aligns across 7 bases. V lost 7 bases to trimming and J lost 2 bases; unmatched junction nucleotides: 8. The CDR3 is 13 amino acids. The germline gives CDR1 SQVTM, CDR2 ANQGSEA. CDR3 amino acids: CSAADGGAYEQYF. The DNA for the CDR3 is TGCAGCGCGGCCGATGGGGGGGCCTACGAGCAGTACTTC.

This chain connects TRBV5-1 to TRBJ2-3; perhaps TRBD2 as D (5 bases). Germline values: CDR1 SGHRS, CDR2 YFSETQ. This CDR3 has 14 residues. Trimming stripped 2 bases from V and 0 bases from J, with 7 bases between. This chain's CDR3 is CASSFGGSTDTQYF. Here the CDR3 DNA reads TGCGCCAGCAGCTTTGGCGGGAGCACAGATACGCAGTATTTT.

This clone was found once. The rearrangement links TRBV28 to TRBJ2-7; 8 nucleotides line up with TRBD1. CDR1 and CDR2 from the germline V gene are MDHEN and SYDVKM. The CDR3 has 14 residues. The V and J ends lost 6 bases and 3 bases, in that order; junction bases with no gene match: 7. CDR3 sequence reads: CASRAQGGRYEQYF. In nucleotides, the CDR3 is TGTGCCAGCAGGGCACAGGGGGGACGCTACGAGCAGTACTTC.

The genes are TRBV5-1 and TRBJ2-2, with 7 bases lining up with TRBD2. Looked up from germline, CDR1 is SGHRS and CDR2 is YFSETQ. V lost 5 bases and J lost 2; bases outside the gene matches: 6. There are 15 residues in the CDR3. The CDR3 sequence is CASRTGTTNTGELFF. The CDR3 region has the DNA TGCGCCAGCAGAACCGGGACTACAAACACCGGGGAGCTGTTTTTT.

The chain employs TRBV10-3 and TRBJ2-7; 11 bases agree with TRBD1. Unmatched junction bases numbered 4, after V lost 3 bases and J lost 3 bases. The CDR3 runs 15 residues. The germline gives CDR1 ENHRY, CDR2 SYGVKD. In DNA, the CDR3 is TGTGCCATCAGTGATGCCGGGACAGGGGGCTACGAGCAGTACTTC. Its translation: CAISDAGTGGYEQYF.

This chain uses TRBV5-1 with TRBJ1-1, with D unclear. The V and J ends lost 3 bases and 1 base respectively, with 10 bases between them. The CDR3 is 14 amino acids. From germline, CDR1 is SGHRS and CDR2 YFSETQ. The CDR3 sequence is CASSWEGRNTEAFF. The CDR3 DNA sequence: TGCGCCAGCAGCTGGGAAGGGAGGAACACTGAAGCTTTCTTT.

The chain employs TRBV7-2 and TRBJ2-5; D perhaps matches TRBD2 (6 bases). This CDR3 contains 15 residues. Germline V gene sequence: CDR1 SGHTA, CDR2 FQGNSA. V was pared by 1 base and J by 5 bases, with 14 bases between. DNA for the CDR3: TGTGCCAGCAGCTTAGAAGCGAGCGGAGGGGAGACCCAGTACTTC. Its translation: CASSLEASGGETQYF.

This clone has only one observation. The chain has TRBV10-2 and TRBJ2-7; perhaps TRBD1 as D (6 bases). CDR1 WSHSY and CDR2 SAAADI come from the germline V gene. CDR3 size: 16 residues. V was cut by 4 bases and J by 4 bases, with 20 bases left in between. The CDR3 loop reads CASSGKPGTRPYEQYF. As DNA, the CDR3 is TGCGCCAGCAGTGGAAAACCCGGGACAAGACCGTACGAGCAGTACTTC.

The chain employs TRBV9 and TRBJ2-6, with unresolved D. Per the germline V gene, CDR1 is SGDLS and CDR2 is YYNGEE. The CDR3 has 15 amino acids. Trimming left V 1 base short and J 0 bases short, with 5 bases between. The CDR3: CASSVQSSGANVLTF. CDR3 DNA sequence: TGTGCCAGCAGCGTACAGTCCTCTGGGGCCAACGTCCTGACTTTC.

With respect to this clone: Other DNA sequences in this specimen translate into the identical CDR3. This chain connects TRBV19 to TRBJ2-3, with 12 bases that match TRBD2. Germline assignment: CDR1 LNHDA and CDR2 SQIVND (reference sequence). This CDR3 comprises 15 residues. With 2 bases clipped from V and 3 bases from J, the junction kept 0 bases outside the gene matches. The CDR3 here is CASSILAGGTDTQYF. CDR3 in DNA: TGTGCCAGTAGTATACTAGCGGGAGGGACAGATACGCAGTATTTT.

The CDR3 reads CASSSRPGQGKSSYEQYV. The CDR3 nucleotides are TGTGCCAGCAGCTCCCGGCCGGGACAGGGAAAGAGCTCCTACGAGCAGTACGTC. The gene calls are TRBV7-9 and TRBJ2-7; TRBD1 matches 9 bases. The CDR3 length is 18 residues. The J segment lost 0 bases and the V segment lost 4 bases, leaving 13 bases of the junction unmatched. Germline V gene data show CDR1 as SEHNR and CDR2 as FQNEAQ (reference sequence).

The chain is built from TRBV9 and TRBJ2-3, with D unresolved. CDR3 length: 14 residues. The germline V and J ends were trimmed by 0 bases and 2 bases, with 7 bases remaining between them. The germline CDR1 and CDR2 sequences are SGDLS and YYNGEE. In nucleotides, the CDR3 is TGTGCCAGCAGCGTAGTCGGGTTCACAGATACGCAGTATTTT. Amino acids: CASSVVGFTDTQYF.

The DNA of the CDR3 is TGTGCCAGCAGCTTTGGGACAGGGGGATACGAGCAGTACGTC. Translation gives CASSFGTGGYEQYV. The rearrangement links TRBV5-8 to TRBJ2-7; TRBD1 aligns across 11 bases. The V segment lost 2 bases and the J segment 4 bases; nucleotides outside the gene matches: 2. Germline CDR1 and CDR2: SGHTS and YDEGEE. There are 14 residues in the CDR3.

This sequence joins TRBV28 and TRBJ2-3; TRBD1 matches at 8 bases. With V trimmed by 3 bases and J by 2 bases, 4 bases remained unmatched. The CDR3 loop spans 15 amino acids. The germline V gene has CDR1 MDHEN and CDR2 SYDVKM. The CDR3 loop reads CASSFPTGDTDTQYF. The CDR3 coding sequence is TGTGCCAGCAGTTTCCCGACAGGGGACACAGATACGCAGTATTTT.

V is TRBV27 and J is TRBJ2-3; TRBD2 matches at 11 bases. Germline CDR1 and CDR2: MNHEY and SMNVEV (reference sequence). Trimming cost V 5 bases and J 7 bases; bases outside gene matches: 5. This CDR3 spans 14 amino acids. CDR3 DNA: TGTGCCAGCAGTGCCGGGACTAGCGGATATACGCAGTATTTT. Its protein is CASSAGTSGYTQYF.

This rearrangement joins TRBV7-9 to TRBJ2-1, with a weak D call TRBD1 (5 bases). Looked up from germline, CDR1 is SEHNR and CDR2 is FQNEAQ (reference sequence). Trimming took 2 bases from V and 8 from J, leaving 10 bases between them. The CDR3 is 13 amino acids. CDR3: CASSLPGQDEQFF. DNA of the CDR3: TGTGCCAGCAGCTTACCAGGGCAAGATGAGCAGTTCTTC.

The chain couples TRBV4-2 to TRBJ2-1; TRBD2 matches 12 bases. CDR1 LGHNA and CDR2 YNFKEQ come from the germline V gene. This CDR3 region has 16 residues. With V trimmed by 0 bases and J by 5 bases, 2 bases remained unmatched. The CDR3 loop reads CASSQDLAGGNNEQFF. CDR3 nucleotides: TGTGCCAGCAGCCAAGATCTAGCGGGAGGGAACAATGAGCAGTTCTTC.

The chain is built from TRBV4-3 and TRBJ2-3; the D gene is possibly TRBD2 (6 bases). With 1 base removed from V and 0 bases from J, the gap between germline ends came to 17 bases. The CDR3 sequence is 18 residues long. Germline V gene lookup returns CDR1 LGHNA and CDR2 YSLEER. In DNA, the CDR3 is TGCGCCAGCAGCCAAGGTCACCCGCTAGCGTCTAGCACAGATACGCAGTATTTT. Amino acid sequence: CASSQGHPLASSTDTQYF.

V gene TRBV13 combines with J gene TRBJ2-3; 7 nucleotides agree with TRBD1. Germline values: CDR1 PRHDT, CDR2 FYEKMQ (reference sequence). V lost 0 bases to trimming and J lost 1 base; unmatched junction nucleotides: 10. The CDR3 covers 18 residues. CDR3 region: CASSLGQGRYPRTDTQYF. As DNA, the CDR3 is TGTGCCAGCAGCTTAGGACAGGGGCGATACCCTCGCACAGATACGCAGTATTTT.

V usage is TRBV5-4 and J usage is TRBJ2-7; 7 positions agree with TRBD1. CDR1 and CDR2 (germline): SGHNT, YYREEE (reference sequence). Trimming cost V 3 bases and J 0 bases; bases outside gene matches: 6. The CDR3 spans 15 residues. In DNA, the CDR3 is TGTGCCAGCAGCTCTCGGGACAGAATCTCCTACGAGCAGTACTTC. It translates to CASSSRDRISYEQYF.

The CDR3 loop reads CASSSQTSGSYEQYF. For the CDR3, the DNA is TGTGCCAGCAGTTCTCAGACTAGCGGCTCCTACGAGCAGTACTTC. J is TRBJ2-7 and V is TRBV28; 9 nucleotides line up with TRBD2. Germline CDR1 reads MDHEN; CDR2 reads SYDVKM. The CDR3 is 15 residues long. Losses at the gene ends were 4 bases for V and 0 bases for J; bases not matched to a gene: 4.

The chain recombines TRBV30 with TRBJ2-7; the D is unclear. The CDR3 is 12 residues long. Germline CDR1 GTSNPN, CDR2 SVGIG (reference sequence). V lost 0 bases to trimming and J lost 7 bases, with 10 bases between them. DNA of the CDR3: TGTGCCTGGAGTGTTAGCCCGAGAGAGCAGTACTTC. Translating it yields CAWSVSPREQYF.

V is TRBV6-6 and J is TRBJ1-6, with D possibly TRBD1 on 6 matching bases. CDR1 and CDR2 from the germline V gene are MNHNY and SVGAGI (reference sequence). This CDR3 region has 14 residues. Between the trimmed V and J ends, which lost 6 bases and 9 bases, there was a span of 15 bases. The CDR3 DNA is TGTGCCAGCAGCTCGGGGGGCGTCAGTTCACCCCTCCACTTT. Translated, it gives CASSSGGVSSPLHF.

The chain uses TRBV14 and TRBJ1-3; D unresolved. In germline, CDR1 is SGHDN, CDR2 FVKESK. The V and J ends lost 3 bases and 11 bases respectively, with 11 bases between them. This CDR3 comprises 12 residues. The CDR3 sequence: CASSHPPGSIYF. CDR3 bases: TGTGCCAGCAGCCACCCGCCGGGATCCATATATTTT.

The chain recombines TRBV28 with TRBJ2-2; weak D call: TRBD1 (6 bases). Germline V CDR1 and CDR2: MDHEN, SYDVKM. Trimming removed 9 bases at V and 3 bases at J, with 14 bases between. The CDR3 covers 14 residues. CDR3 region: CASTGPLDTGELFF. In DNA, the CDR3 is TGTGCCAGTACAGGGCCGCTTGACACCGGGGAGCTGTTTTTT.

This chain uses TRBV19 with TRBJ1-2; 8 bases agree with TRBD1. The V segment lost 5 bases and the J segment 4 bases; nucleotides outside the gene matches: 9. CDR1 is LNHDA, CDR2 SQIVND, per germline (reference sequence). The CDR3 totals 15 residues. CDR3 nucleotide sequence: TGTGCCAGTAGTGCCCCCCGGGACAGGTCCTATGGCTACACCTTC. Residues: CASSAPRDRSYGYTF.